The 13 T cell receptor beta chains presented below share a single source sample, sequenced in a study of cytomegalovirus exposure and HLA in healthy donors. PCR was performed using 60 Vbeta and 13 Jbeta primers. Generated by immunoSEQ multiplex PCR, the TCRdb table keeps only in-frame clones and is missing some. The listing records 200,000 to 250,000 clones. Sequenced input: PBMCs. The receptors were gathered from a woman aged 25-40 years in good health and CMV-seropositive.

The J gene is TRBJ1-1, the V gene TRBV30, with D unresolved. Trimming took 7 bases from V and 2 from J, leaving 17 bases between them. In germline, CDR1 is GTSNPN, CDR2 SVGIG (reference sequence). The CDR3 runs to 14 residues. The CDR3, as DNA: TGTGCCTCCCCTCCTGAGGGAGCTAACACTGAAGCTTTCTTT. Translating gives CASPPEGANTEAFF.

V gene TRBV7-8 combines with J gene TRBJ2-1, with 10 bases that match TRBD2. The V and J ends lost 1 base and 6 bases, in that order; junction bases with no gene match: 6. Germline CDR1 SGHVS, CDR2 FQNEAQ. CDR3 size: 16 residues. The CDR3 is CASSLVPGTSVNEQFF. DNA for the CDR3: TGTGCCAGCAGCTTAGTCCCCGGGACTAGCGTCAATGAGCAGTTCTTC.

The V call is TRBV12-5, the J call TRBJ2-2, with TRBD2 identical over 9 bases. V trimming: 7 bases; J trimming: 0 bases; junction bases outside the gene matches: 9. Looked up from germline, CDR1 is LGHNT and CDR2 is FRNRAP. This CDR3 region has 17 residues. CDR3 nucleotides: TGTGCTAGTGCACGAGCGGGAGGCAACGCGAACACCGGGGAGCTGTTTTTT. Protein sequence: CASARAGGNANTGELFF. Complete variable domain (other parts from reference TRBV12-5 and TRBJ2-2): DARVTQTPRHKVTEMGQEVTMRCQPILGHNTVFWYRQTMMQGLELLAYFRNRAPLDDSGMPKDRFSAEMPDATLATLKIQPSEPRDSAVYFCASARAGGNANTGELFFGEGSRLTVL.

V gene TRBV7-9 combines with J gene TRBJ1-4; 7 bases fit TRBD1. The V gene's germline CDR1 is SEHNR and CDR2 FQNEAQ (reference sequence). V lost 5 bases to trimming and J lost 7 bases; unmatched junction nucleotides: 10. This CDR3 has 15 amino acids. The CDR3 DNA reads TGTGCCAGCAGCCCTAGGGGGCTGGGGGGTGAAAAACTGTTTTTT. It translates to CASSPRGLGGEKLFF.

In DNA form, the CDR3 reads TGTGCCAGCAGCTACCGGACAGGGGAAGAGACCCAGTACTTC. Amino acid sequence: CASSYRTGEETQYF. The chain is built from TRBV5-4 and TRBJ2-5, with TRBD1 identical over 9 bases. The CDR3 has 14 residues. Germline CDR1 is SGHNT and CDR2 is YYREEE (reference sequence). Germline trimming cut 3 bases from V and 3 bases from J; bases unmatched to any gene: 3.

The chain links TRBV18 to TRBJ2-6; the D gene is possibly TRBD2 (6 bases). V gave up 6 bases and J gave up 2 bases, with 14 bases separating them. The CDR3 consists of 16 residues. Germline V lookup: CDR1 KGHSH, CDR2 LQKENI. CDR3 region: CASSGQGGPGANVLTF. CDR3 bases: TGTGCCAGCTCGGGGCAGGGAGGACCTGGGGCCAACGTCCTGACTTTC. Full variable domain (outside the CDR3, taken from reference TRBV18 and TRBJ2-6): NAGVMQNPRHLVRRRGQEARLRCSPMKGHSHVYWYRQLPEEGLKFMVYLQKENIIDESGMPKERFSAEFPKEGPSILRIQQVVRGDSAAYFCASSGQGGPGANVLTFGAGSRLTVL.

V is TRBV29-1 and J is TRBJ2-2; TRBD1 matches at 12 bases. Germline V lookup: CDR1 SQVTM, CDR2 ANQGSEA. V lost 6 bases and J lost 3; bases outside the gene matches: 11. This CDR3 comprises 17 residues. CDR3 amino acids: CSVSGTGGFLDTGELFF. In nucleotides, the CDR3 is TGCAGCGTGTCTGGGACAGGGGGCTTTCTGGACACCGGGGAGCTGTTTTTT.

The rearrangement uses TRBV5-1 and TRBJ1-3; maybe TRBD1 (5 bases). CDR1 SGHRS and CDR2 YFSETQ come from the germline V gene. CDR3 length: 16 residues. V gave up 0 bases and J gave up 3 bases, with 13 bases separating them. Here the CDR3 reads CASSLGTGEVGNTIYF. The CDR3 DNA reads TGCGCCAGCAGCTTGGGTACAGGAGAGGTTGGAAACACCATATATTTT.

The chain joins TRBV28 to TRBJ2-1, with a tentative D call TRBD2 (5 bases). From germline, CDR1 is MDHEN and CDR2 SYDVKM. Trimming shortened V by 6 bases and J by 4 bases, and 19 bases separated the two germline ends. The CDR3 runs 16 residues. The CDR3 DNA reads TGTGCCAGCAGATCCCTAGGCGGCCGAGGGTACAATGAGCAGTTCTTC. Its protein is CASRSLGGRGYNEQFF.

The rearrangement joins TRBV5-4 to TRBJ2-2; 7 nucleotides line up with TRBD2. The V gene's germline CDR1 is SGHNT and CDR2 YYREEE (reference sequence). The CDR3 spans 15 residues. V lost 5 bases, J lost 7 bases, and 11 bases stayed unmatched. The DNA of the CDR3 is TGTGCCAGCAGTCCCCGCGGGGGACGGGGCGGGGAGCTGTTTTTT. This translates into CASSPRGGRGGELFF.

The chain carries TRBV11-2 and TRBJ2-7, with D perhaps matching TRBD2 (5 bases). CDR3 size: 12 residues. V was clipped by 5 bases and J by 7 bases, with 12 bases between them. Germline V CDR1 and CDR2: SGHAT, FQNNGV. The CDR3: CASSPGGREQYF. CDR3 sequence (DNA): TGTGCCAGCAGCCCTGGCGGGCGAGAGCAGTACTTC.

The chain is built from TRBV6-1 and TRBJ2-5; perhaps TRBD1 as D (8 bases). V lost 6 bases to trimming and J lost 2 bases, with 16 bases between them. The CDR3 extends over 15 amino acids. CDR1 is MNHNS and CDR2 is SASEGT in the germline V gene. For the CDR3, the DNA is TGTGCCAGCAGAGGAGGACAGGGAGGGCAAGAGACCCAGTACTTC. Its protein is CASRGGQGGQETQYF.

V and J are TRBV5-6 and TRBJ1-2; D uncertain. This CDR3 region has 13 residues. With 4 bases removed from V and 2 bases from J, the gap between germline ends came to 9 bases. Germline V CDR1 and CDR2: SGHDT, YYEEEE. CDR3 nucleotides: TGTGCCAGCAGCCCAACAGCAAACTATGGCTACACCTTC. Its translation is CASSPTANYGYTF.